The 30 T cell receptor beta chains in this list originate from one sample, sequenced in a study of early T cells in non-severe SARS-CoV-2 infection. TCRdb redid the calling of the 5' RACE reads with MiXCR, one entry per CDR3 protein. The sample records about 55,000 distinct CDR3 sequences, around 6.6% being singletons. The sample consisted of whole blood, taken at baseline. The receptors shown here come from an adult who was a healthcare worker with PCR-confirmed SARS-CoV-2 infection or an uninfected control (not recorded which).

V gene TRBV6-1 combines with J gene TRBJ2-3, with 11 bases matching TRBD2. Germline V lookup: CDR1 MNHNS, CDR2 SASEGT. J lost 5 bases, V lost 1 base, and 2 bases had no gene match. This CDR3 has 15 residues. The CDR3: CASSEGLAGGDTQYF. CDR3 bases: TGTGCCAGCAGTGAAGGGCTAGCGGGGGGAGATACGCAGTATTTT.

This clonotype was seen ten or more times. The chain uses TRBV7-2 and TRBJ2-5, with a weak D call TRBD2 (6 bases). Trimming pared 4 bases from V and 7 bases from J, leaving 16 bases between. Per the germline V gene, CDR1 is SGHTA and CDR2 is FQGNSA. The CDR3 spans 14 residues. This chain's CDR3 is CASSSFSGRGTQYF. The CDR3 DNA reads TGTGCCAGCAGCTCCTTTAGCGGTCGGGGGACCCAGTACTTC.

In its sample, this clonotype was seen many times. The chain couples TRBV10-3 to TRBJ2-7; 8 bases align to TRBD2. The V and J ends lost 9 bases and 6 bases, in that order; junction bases with no gene match: 10. Germline lookup yields CDR1 ENHRY and CDR2 SYGVKD. The CDR3 consists of 13 residues. CDR3 residues: CAIRGAGGSEQYF. CDR3 DNA: TGTGCCATACGGGGCGCGGGGGGTTCCGAGCAGTACTTC.

In its sample, this clonotype was seen many times. V gene TRBV4-3 combines with J gene TRBJ2-2; TRBD1 might be the D (5 bases). CDR1 is LGHNA and CDR2 is YSLEER in the germline V gene. This CDR3 spans 15 amino acids. Trimming pared 4 bases from V and 4 bases from J, leaving 13 bases between. CDR3 DNA sequence: TGCGCCAGCAGCCGAGAAGTAGGGGTCACCGGGGAGCTGTTTTTT. Amino acids: CASSREVGVTGELFF.

Ten or more counts support this clonotype. The genes are TRBV4-3 and TRBJ1-6; D is undetermined. CDR3 length: 16 residues. Trimming stripped 0 bases from V and 9 bases from J, with 15 bases between. Germline CDR1 LGHNA, CDR2 YSLEER. In nucleotides, the CDR3 is TGCGCCAGCAGCCAAGACGAAGATTGGCAGTTTTCACCCCTCCACTTT. Residues: CASSQDEDWQFSPLHF.

The chain has TRBV18 and TRBJ2-1, with a weak D call TRBD2 (6 bases). This CDR3 contains 15 residues. Trimming stripped 1 base from V and 0 bases from J, with 7 bases between. Germline V CDR1 and CDR2: KGHSH, LQKENI. The CDR3 DNA follows: TGTGCCAGCTCACCACTGGGGGGCTCCTACAATGAGCAGTTCTTC. This gives the protein CASSPLGGSYNEQFF.

The chain recombines TRBV7-2 with TRBJ2-3, with D maybe TRBD2 (7 bases). V dropped 5 bases and J dropped 5 bases, with 20 bases sitting between them. Germline V gene data show CDR1 as SGHTA and CDR2 as FQGNSA. The CDR3 runs 16 residues. CDR3 sequence (DNA): TGTGCCAGCAGCCGGGGTTATGGGGGGGCCGGAGATACGCAGTATTTT. Translating it yields CASSRGYGGAGDTQYF.

This clonotype showed up many times. The chain joins TRBV20-1 to TRBJ2-3; 12 nucleotides align to TRBD2. The germline V gene has CDR1 DFQATT and CDR2 SNEGSKA (reference sequence). CDR3 length: 16 amino acids. The junction had 4 bases not matched to a gene; V was cut back by 3 bases and J by 0 bases. DNA of the CDR3: TGCAGTGCTAGGGGACTAGCGGGCTCTAGCACAGATACGCAGTATTTT. The encoded protein is CSARGLAGSSTDTQYF.

The V and J genes are TRBV6-2 or TRBV6-3 and TRBJ2-6, with no clear D. The V and J ends lost 0 bases and 3 bases respectively, with 15 bases between them. CDR3 length: 18 residues. CDR1 is MNHEY, CDR2 SVGEGT, per germline. The CDR3 here is CASSYSALFKFGANVLTF. DNA for the CDR3: TGTGCCAGCAGTTACTCCGCCCTGTTCAAGTTTGGGGCCAACGTCCTGACTTTC.

This clonotype was detected a few times. The chain carries TRBV4-3 and TRBJ2-7; TRBD1 is a possible D gene (6 bases). The CDR3 covers 15 residues. Per germline, CDR1 LGHNA and CDR2 YSLEER. Trimming took 0 bases from V and 5 from J, leaving 14 bases between them. CDR3 residues: CASSQDSEGVDEQYF. The CDR3 region has the DNA TGCGCCAGCAGCCAAGATAGTGAGGGGGTAGACGAGCAGTACTTC.

V and J are TRBV24-1 and TRBJ2-1, with D uncertain. V gave up 4 bases and J gave up 9 bases, with 18 bases separating them. This CDR3 contains 15 residues. From germline, CDR1 is KGHDR and CDR2 SFDVKD. DNA for the CDR3: TGTGCCACCAGTGACCCTCGGAGTTTTGGTTGTGAGCAGTTCTTC. The encoded protein is CATSDPRSFGCEQFF.

This clonotype was recorded at least ten times. The J gene is TRBJ2-6, the V gene TRBV24-1; a possible D gene is TRBD1 (6 bases). Germline-derived CDR1 and CDR2 are KGHDR and SFDVKD. V was trimmed by 9 bases and J by 0 bases, leaving 26 bases between them. This CDR3 spans 20 amino acids. The CDR3 DNA reads TGTGCCACCGCCCCCTCGGGACACCAGATTAAATACTCTGGGGCCAACGTCCTGACTTTC. Residues: CATAPSGHQIKYSGANVLTF.

This clonotype was detected only a few times. J is TRBJ1-6 and V is TRBV29-1, with 8 positions matching TRBD1. The CDR3 contains 14 residues. The junction had 2 bases not matched to a gene; V was cut back by 5 bases and J by 2 bases. The germline CDR1 and CDR2 sequences are SQVTM and ANQGSEA. The CDR3 bases are TGCAGCGTTCGGACAGGGACCTATAATTCACCCCTCCACTTT. Protein product: CSVRTGTYNSPLHF.

This clonotype was observed many times. The chain links TRBV28 to TRBJ2-3; 7 nucleotides agree with TRBD1. CDR1 is MDHEN and CDR2 is SYDVKM in the germline V gene. V gave up 4 bases and J gave up 3 bases; unmatched junction bases: 7. This CDR3 is built from 15 residues. As DNA, the CDR3 is TGTGCCAGCAGTTCTCAGACAGGGTGGACAGATACGCAGTATTTT. This translates into CASSSQTGWTDTQYF.

This clonotype was seen ten or more times. CDR3 region: CSSRQGSQGAYEQYF. The CDR3 DNA reads TGCAGCTCGCGACAGGGCTCCCAGGGGGCCTACGAGCAGTACTTC. The chain combines TRBV29-1 with TRBJ2-7, with 7 bases lining up with TRBD1. The CDR3 totals 15 residues. V lost 8 bases, J lost 2 bases, and 15 bases stayed unmatched. CDR1 and CDR2 from the germline V gene are SQVTM and ANQGSEA.

This clonotype has at least ten counts. This chain connects TRBV12-3 or TRBV12-4 to TRBJ2-2; 10 nucleotides line up with TRBD2. After removal of 4 bases from V and 5 bases from J, the junction contained 1 base not matched to a gene. This CDR3 is built from 14 residues. The CDR3 bases are TGTGCCAGCAGTTCACTAGCGGGGACCGGGGAGCTGTTTTTT. This codes for CASSSLAGTGELFF.

The chain has TRBV20-1 and TRBJ1-3; D remains unclear. The V gene's germline CDR1 is DFQATT and CDR2 SNEGSKA (reference sequence). The V and J ends lost 5 bases and 1 base respectively, with 9 bases between them. The CDR3 consists of 13 residues. The CDR3 reads CSAQPASGNTIYF. The CDR3, as DNA: TGCAGTGCTCAACCTGCGTCTGGAAACACCATATATTTT.

This clonotype showed up many times. The chain links TRBV7-9 to TRBJ1-4, with TRBD1 identical over 9 bases. J gave up 7 bases and V 4 bases, and 4 bases lay outside the gene matches. The CDR3 loop spans 14 amino acids. Germline V gene lookup returns CDR1 SEHNR and CDR2 FQNEAQ (reference sequence). The CDR3 here is CASSYDRGSEKLFF. The CDR3 nucleotides are TGTGCCAGCAGCTACGACAGGGGGAGTGAAAAACTGTTTTTT.

This clonotype was recorded many times. The V call is TRBV2, the J call TRBJ2-7, with D tentatively TRBD1 (5 bases). The germline V gene has CDR1 SNHLY and CDR2 FYNNEI. CDR3 length equals 14 residues. The V and J ends lost 4 bases and 1 base respectively, with 11 bases between them. The CDR3 DNA follows: TGTGCCAGCAGTGCACAGGAGTCGTCCTACGAGCAGTACTTC. Residues: CASSAQESSYEQYF.

This chain connects TRBV24-1 to TRBJ2-1; 9 nucleotides line up with TRBD2. J lost 8 bases, V lost 1 base, and 8 bases had no gene match. Germline V gene sequence: CDR1 KGHDR, CDR2 SFDVKD. This CDR3 has 16 residues. The CDR3 DNA is TGTGCCACCAGTGATTTTCAGCTAGCGGGGATAGATGAGCAGTTCTTC. It is translated as CATSDFQLAGIDEQFF.

This clonotype was detected a few times. The V call is TRBV28, the J call TRBJ2-7; D is perhaps TRBD1 or TRBD2 (5 bases each). V dropped 8 bases and J dropped 3 bases, with 20 bases sitting between them. Germline assignment: CDR1 MDHEN and CDR2 SYDVKM. This CDR3 has 15 residues. CDR3 DNA sequence: TGTGCCAGCGGCCGGGGCGAGGGCCCCTACTACGAGCAGTACTTC. Its translation is CASGRGEGPYYEQYF.

This clonotype was counted many times. The chain carries TRBV19 and TRBJ1-2; 9 bases match TRBD1. Germline CDR1 and CDR2: LNHDA and SQIVND (reference sequence). The CDR3 runs to 16 residues. Losses at the gene ends were 1 base for V and 6 bases for J; bases not matched to a gene: 9. The CDR3 spells CASSIAPLGQGNGYTF. The CDR3 nucleotides read TGTGCCAGTAGTATAGCCCCACTCGGACAGGGGAATGGCTACACCTTC.

This clonotype has a handful of counts. V gene TRBV12-3 or TRBV12-4 combines with J gene TRBJ1-1; D is unclear. The V end lost 6 bases, the J end lost 1 base, and 12 bases lay between the germline ends. The CDR3 spans 14 residues. CDR3 sequence reads: CASSNGRRNTEAFF. The CDR3 DNA follows: TGTGCCAGCAGCAACGGACGGAGGAACACTGAAGCTTTCTTT.

This clonotype was picked up a small number of times. J is TRBJ2-7 and V is TRBV20-1, with 9 bases fitting TRBD1. CDR3 length: 14 residues. The germline CDR1 and CDR2 sequences are DFQATT and SNEGSKA (reference sequence). Germline trimming cut 6 bases from V and 0 bases from J; bases unmatched to any gene: 6. The chain's CDR3 is CSAEDRGISYEQYF. As DNA, the CDR3 is TGCAGTGCCGAGGACAGGGGAATCTCCTACGAGCAGTACTTC.

This clonotype was detected many times. The CDR3 loop reads CAWSVGDEAFF. The DNA for the CDR3 is TGTGCCTGGAGTGTAGGGGACGAAGCTTTCTTT. The V gene is TRBV30, the J gene TRBJ1-1; D may be TRBD1 (5 bases). The germline gives CDR1 GTSNPN, CDR2 SVGIG (reference sequence). This CDR3 is 11 amino acids long. Trimming stripped 0 bases from V and 8 bases from J, with 7 bases between.

There are a few counts of this clonotype. This chain links TRBV7-2 with TRBJ2-5; no firm D call. CDR3 size: 13 residues. Germline CDR1 SGHTA, CDR2 FQGNSA. Trimming shortened V by 5 bases and J by 5 bases, and 12 bases separated the two germline ends. The CDR3 region has the DNA TGTGCCAGCAGCGCCGGCCCGCGTGAGACCCAGTACTTC. Protein product: CASSAGPRETQYF.

This clonotype was detected ten times or more. The chain recombines TRBV7-9 with TRBJ2-1; 7 bases align to TRBD1. J was trimmed by 2 bases and V by 2 bases; bases with no gene match: 9. The CDR3 extends over 17 amino acids. Per germline, CDR1 SEHNR and CDR2 FQNEAQ (reference sequence). CDR3 sequence (DNA): TGTGCCAGCAGCTTATCCGGTGGGGGACAGACCTACAATGAGCAGTTCTTC. Translated: CASSLSGGGQTYNEQFF.

The chain uses TRBV7-2 and TRBJ1-1; no clear D. CDR3 length: 15 residues. The V gene lost 6 bases and the J gene lost 1 base, with 15 bases spanning the gap. Germline V gene lookup returns CDR1 SGHTA and CDR2 FQGNSA. CDR3 DNA: TGTGCCAGCAGTCCCTCGCATACACGGAACACTGAAGCTTTCTTT. It specifies CASSPSHTRNTEAFF.

This clonotype was seen a few times. CDR3 sequence: CATRTGEGSPLHF. In nucleotides, the CDR3 is TGTGCCACCAGGACAGGGGAGGGTTCACCCCTCCACTTT. The V call is TRBV12-3 or TRBV12-4, the J call TRBJ1-6, with TRBD1 matching 9 bases. V dropped 10 bases and J dropped 9; count of bases not matched to a gene: 7. The CDR3 has 13 residues.

This clonotype was seen repeatedly, ten times or more. The chain is built from TRBV12-3 or TRBV12-4 and TRBJ2-3; perhaps TRBD2 as D (5 bases). V was shortened by 7 bases and J by 2 bases, with 10 bases between the two germline ends. The CDR3 has 13 residues. In nucleotides, the CDR3 is TGTGCCAGCAATACCGGGGTCACAGATACGCAGTATTTT. This codes for CASNTGVTDTQYF.